Listed here are 9 T cell receptor beta chains from one sample, sequenced in a study of glioma-infiltrating T cells. Using RNA template, CDR3s of TCR alpha and beta were amplified with iRepertoire arm-PCR. TCRdb re-derived calls from the multiplex PCR reads in MiXCR, one entry per CDR3 protein. The table records approximately 110,000 distinct CDR3 sequences, 25% to 30% of them present only once. The source material was glioma tissue, nonneoplastic brain tissue, or PBMCs (not recorded which). These receptors were taken from a human donor with low-grade glioma or glioblastoma, undergoing nonglioma brain surgery, or in good health (not recorded which).

With respect to this clonotype: Since a much larger clone is just one base distant, this may be a read error. The V call is TRBV19, the J call TRBJ2-5, with D possibly being TRBD2 (5 bases). The CDR3 loop spans 16 amino acids. Deletions cut 3 bases from V and 4 bases from J, with 18 bases between. The germline gives CDR1 LNHDA, CDR2 SQIVND (reference sequence). This CDR3 is CASSIRGLTPLETQYF. The CDR3 DNA sequence: TGTGCCAGTAGTATTAGAGGACTCACGCCCCTAGAGACCCAGTACTTC.

Note on this clonotype: A much larger clone differs from this one at a single base, so this may be a read error. This chain connects TRBV7-2 to TRBJ2-6; TRBD2 might be the D (5 bases). V was clipped by 2 bases and J by 2 bases, with 13 bases between them. CDR3 length: 17 residues. Germline assignment: CDR1 SGHTA and CDR2 FQGNSA. The CDR3, as DNA: TGTGCCAGCAGCTTATCGTTTCGGGGAACTGGGGCCAACGTCCTGACTTTC. It is translated as CASSLSFRGTGANVLTF. Using reference TRBV7-2 and TRBJ2-6 for the parts outside the CDR3, the full variable domain is GAGVSQSPSNKVTEKGKDVELRCDPISGHTALYWYRQSLGQGLEFLIYFQGNSAPDKSGLPSDRFSAERTGGSVSTLTIQRTQQEDSAVYLCASSLSFRGTGANVLTFGAGSRLTVL.

Ten or more counts support this clonotype. This chain links TRBV5-1 with TRBJ2-1, with 8 bases fitting TRBD1. Trimming cost V 2 bases and J 9 bases; bases outside gene matches: 10. Germline CDR1 SGHRS, CDR2 YFSETQ. The CDR3 is 15 amino acids. CDR3 DNA: TGCGCCAGCAGCTTCTCGGGACAGGCACCCCTTGAGCAGTTCTTC. Translation: CASSFSGQAPLEQFF.

The chain uses TRBV7-2 and TRBJ2-7; D is unresolved. The V end was cut by 1 base, the J end by 3 bases, with 4 bases between. CDR1 and CDR2 from the germline V gene are SGHTA and FQGNSA. The CDR3 consists of 12 residues. The CDR3 DNA sequence: TGTGCCAGCAGCTTAGGGTACTACGAGCAGTACTTC. This sequence encodes CASSLGYYEQYF.

The J gene is TRBJ1-2, the V gene TRBV9, with D perhaps matching TRBD1 (5 bases). Germline V gene lookup returns CDR1 SGDLS and CDR2 YYNGEE. The V end lost 2 bases, the J end lost 3 bases, and 8 bases lay between the germline ends. The CDR3 runs 13 residues. Here the CDR3 DNA reads TGTGCCAGCAGCGTGGGGCAGGACTATGGCTACACCTTC. Translating gives CASSVGQDYGYTF.

Many counts were recorded for this clonotype. The chain joins TRBV7-8 to TRBJ2-1, with 8 nucleotides matching TRBD2. With 2 bases clipped from V and 9 bases from J, the junction kept 9 bases outside the gene matches. The CDR3 runs to 15 residues. Germline assignment: CDR1 SGHVS and CDR2 FQNEAQ. The CDR3 region is CASSLQRTSKTEQFF. The CDR3 region has the DNA TGTGCCAGCAGCTTACAACGGACTAGCAAGACTGAGCAGTTCTTC.

This clonotype showed up just a few times. The gene calls are TRBV4-1 and TRBJ1-5; 9 positions match TRBD1. The ends lost 0 bases at V and 7 bases at J; junction bases unmatched: 7. The CDR3 loop spans 16 amino acids. The germline CDR1 and CDR2 sequences are MGHRA and YSYEKL. In DNA form, the CDR3 reads TGCGCCAGCAGCCAAGATGGGGGACAGGGTCGACAGCCCCAGCATTTT. This gives the protein CASSQDGGQGRQPQHF.

This clonotype appeared many times. The CDR3 bases are TGTGCCACCAGCAACCTCGGTCAGATCTATGGCTACACCTTC. It codes for CATSNLGQIYGYTF. V usage is TRBV15 and J usage is TRBJ1-2; D unclear. Trimming pared 4 bases from V and 4 bases from J, leaving 13 bases between. The CDR3 totals 14 residues. Germline CDR1 is LNHNV and CDR2 is YYDKDF (reference sequence).

Turning to this clonotype: One junction end disagrees with the germline gene, perhaps due to a read error. The chain uses TRBV20-1 and TRBJ1-1, with 9 bases matching TRBD1. Germline V gives CDR1 DFQATT, CDR2 SNEGSKA (reference sequence). The CDR3 consists of 14 residues. As DNA, the CDR3 is TGCAGTGCTAGGGATCGACAGGGGGTCTCTGTAGCTTGCTTT. Its protein product is CSARDRQGVSVACF.